This TCR beta chain comes out of a study of blood T cell repertoires in COVID-19. This table comes from immunoSEQ multiplex PCR, and its TCRdb copy is limited to in-frame clones, with some not included. The top ten hold less than 5% of the sample, which has tens of thousands of clones, around 87% seen once. Sequencing was done on a sample of peripheral blood. The sequence was obtained from a man between 40 and 49 years old with COVID-19, enrolled during active disease.

CDR3 protein: CAWSARDWSYNEQFF. Here the CDR3 DNA reads TGTGCCTGGAGTGCCCGGGACTGGTCCTACAATGAGCAGTTCTTC. This chain links TRBV30 with TRBJ2-1, with a tentative D call TRBD2 (6 bases). From germline, CDR1 is GTSNPN and CDR2 SVGIG (reference sequence). There are 15 residues in the CDR3. The V gene lost 1 base and the J gene lost 1 base, with 11 bases spanning the gap.